The rows below give T cell receptor beta chains drawn from one sample of a study of T cells in Graves' hyperthyroidism and ophthalmopathy. TCRdb analysed the multiplex PCR reads with MiXCR anew, one entry per CDR3 protein. Of 200,000 to 250,000 distinct CDR3 sequences in the sample, about 15% were seen once. Source material: blood. These receptors all stem from a woman aged 18-30 years with Graves' ophthalmopathy. The conserved cysteine and the conserved F or W are not part of the CDR3 here. Fields, in order: V gene, J gene, CDR3 protein.

TRBV12-3/TRBV12-4	TRBJ2-7	ASSLADSLEQY
TRBV28	TRBJ2-7	ASRLGTTYEQY
TRBV6-5	TRBJ2-7	ASSYAGGEQY
TRBV6-1	TRBJ1-1	ASRVGQANTEAF
TRBV28	TRBJ2-7	ASTAPGQDVYEQY
TRBV6-1	TRBJ2-1	ASSSPPGLAGVGNEQF
TRBV10-3	TRBJ2-3	AISISGTDTQY
TRBV7-7	TRBJ2-3	ASSSPRRRLTDTQY
TRBV7-2	TRBJ2-3	ASSLLSGLAGGGDTQY
TRBV6-1	TRBJ2-1	ASSEALDRGLNEQF
TRBV24-1	TRBJ2-2	ATSDREPGLAGGTNTGELF
TRBV19	TRBJ1-5	ATGTANQPQH
TRBV25-1	TRBJ1-1	ASSEANTEAF
TRBV19	TRBJ2-5	ASSMDGGVETQY
TRBV12-3/TRBV12-4	TRBJ1-1	ASSSDRNEAF
TRBV11-2	TRBJ1-1	ASSLDGIGGTEAF
TRBV14	TRBJ2-5	ASSHHRGYPETQY
TRBV28	TRBJ1-1	ASSPDLPGPNTEAF
TRBV7-3	TRBJ2-3	ASSPWTSGGYTDTQY
TRBV2	TRBJ1-2	ASSEVSMGYGYT
TRBV2	TRBJ2-1	ASDAGTSGGNEQF
TRBV7-8	TRBJ2-5	ASSDPHESGNPQETQY
TRBV28	TRBJ1-4	AGSLLPIQRTNEKLF
TRBV7-6	TRBJ1-1	ASSPGQGWGTEAF
TRBV11-2	TRBJ2-7	ASSLIRRPYEQY
TRBV18	TRBJ2-1	ASSPGRGRYEQF
TRBV5-5	TRBJ2-7	ASSLLPGQGKSGAGRSSYEQY
TRBV3-1	TRBJ2-1	ASSPPGRNEQF
TRBV5-4	TRBJ2-7	ASSRQGGTGDEQY
TRBV2	TRBJ2-3	ASKTVADTQY
TRBV9	TRBJ2-2	ASSGPGQGAVGELF
TRBV7-8	TRBJ2-5	ASSLVFGSGSGQETQY
TRBV11-2	TRBJ2-7	ASSLRLPGGDEPYEQY
TRBV20-1	TRBJ1-3	SARGRVGNTIY
TRBV20-1	TRBJ1-5	SASFAAGTGGSRQPQH
TRBV11-2	TRBJ2-7	ASSHIGTGPYEQY
TRBV20-1	TRBJ2-7	SARASEQY
TRBV6-1	TRBJ2-2	ASSDGQGAVGELF
TRBV4-1	TRBJ2-7	ASSRSPGQDTYEQY
TRBV7-9	TRBJ2-7	ASSLWGYEQY
TRBV28	TRBJ2-5	ASRTRRLAGVGETQY
TRBV5-6	TRBJ2-7	ASAISGALLREQY
TRBV3-1	TRBJ1-1	ASSQEQGSTEAF
TRBV28	TRBJ2-7	ASRYGTEEYEQY
TRBV20-1	TRBJ1-2	SAVDRAGYT
TRBV30	TRBJ2-1	ATGGSYNEQF
TRBV5-6	TRBJ2-7	ASSLVGGAEQY
TRBV6-1	TRBJ2-7	ASSPTRDNSYEQY
TRBV18	TRBJ2-7	ASSPPGTGTTYEQY
TRBV28	TRBJ2-5	ASSLSGLQETQY
TRBV11-2	TRBJ1-6	ASSWDRTNSPLH
TRBV20-1	TRBJ1-2	SARNRVKTGTGVYGYT
TRBV20-1	TRBJ2-7	SARSRGREGLLYEQY
TRBV28	TRBJ1-1	ASSFNRDKNTEAF
TRBV28	TRBJ2-3	ASRGGLTIVTDTQY
TRBV10-3	TRBJ1-2	AISESEGTGDRGGYT
TRBV12-3/TRBV12-4	TRBJ1-1	ASSWRPSGNTEAF
TRBV7-9	TRBJ2-7	ASSFPERTGSYEQY
TRBV28	TRBJ2-3	ASSRYGLASSTDTQY